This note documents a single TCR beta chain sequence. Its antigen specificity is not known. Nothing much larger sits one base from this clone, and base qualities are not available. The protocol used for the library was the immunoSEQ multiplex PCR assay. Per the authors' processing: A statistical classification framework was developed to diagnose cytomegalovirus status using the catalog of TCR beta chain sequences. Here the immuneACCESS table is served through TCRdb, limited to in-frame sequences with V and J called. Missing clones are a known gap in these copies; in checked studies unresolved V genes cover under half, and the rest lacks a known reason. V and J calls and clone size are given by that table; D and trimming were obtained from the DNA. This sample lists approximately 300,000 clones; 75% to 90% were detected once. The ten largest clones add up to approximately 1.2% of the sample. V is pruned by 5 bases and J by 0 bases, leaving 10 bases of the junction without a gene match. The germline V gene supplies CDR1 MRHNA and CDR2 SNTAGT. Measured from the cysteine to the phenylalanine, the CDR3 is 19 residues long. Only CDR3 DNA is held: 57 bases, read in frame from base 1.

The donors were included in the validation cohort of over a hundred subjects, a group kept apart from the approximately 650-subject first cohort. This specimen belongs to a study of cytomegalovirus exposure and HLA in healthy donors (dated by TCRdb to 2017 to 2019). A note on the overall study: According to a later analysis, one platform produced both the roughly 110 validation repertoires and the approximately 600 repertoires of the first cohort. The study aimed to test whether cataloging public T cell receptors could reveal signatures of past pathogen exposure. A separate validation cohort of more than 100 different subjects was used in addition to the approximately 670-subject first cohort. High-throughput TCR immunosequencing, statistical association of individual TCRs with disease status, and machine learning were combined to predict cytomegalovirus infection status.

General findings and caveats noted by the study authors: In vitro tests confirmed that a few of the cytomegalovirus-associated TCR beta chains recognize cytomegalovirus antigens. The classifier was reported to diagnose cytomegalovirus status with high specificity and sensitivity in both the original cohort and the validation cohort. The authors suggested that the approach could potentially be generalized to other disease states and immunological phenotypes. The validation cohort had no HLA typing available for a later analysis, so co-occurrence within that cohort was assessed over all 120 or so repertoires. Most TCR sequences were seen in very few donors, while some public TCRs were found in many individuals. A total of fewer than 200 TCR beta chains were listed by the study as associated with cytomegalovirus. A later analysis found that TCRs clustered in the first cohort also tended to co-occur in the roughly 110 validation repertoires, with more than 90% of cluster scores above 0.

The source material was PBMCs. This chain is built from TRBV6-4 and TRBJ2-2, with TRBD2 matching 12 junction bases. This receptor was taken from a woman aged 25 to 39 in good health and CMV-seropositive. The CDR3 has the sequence CASSPHPSGRAANTGELFF. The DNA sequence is TGTGCCAGCAGTCCCCACCCTAGCGGGAGGGCTGCGAACACCGGGGAGCTGTTTTTT.